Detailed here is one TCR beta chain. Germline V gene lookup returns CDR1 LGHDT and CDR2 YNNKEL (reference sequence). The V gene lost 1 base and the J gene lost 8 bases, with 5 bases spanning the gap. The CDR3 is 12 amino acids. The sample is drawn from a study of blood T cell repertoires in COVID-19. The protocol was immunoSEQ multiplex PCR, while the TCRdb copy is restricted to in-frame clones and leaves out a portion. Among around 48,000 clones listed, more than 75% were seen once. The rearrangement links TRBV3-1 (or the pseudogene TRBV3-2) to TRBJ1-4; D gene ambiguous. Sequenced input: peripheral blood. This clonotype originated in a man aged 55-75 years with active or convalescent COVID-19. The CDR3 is CASSQVMEKLFF. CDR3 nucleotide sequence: TGTGCCAGCAGCCAAGTCATGGAAAAACTGTTTTTT.